Below, 3 T cell receptor beta chains from the same sample are listed, as sequenced in a study of cytomegalovirus exposure and HLA in healthy donors. Amplification used 60 Vbeta primers and 13 Jbeta primers. TCRdb's copy holds only in-frame clones and misses some; the assay was immunoSEQ multiplex PCR. This table holds about 130,000 clones, less than 80% found once. The sample was PBMCs. All receptors derive from a man in his forties or fifties in good health and CMV-seropositive.

The rearrangement uses TRBV11-3 and TRBJ2-2; perhaps TRBD1 as D (6 bases). Trimming removed 5 bases at V and 6 bases at J, with 13 bases between. The CDR3 length is 14 residues. The V gene's germline CDR1 is SGHNT and CDR2 YENEEA. The CDR3 is CASSGEGQPGELFF. The CDR3 coding sequence is TGTGCCAGCAGCGGAGAGGGACAACCCGGGGAGCTGTTTTTT.

The chain couples TRBV27 to TRBJ2-1, with 7 bases matching TRBD1. The V gene end was trimmed by 4 bases and the J gene end by 10 bases; junction bases not matched to a gene: 4. Germline CDR1 and CDR2: MNHEY and SMNVEV (reference sequence). This CDR3 is 12 amino acids long. DNA for the CDR3: TGTGCCAGCAGTTGGGGGACAGACGAGCAGTTCTTC. Translation gives CASSWGTDEQFF.

The chain combines TRBV7-2 with TRBJ1-5; the match to TRBD1 covers 7 bases. This CDR3 has 14 amino acids. J was trimmed by 3 bases and V by 3 bases; bases with no gene match: 2. Germline CDR1 SGHTA, CDR2 FQGNSA. The CDR3 loop is CASSLTGSNQPQHF. CDR3 DNA: TGTGCCAGCAGCTTGACAGGGTCCAATCAGCCCCAGCATTTT.